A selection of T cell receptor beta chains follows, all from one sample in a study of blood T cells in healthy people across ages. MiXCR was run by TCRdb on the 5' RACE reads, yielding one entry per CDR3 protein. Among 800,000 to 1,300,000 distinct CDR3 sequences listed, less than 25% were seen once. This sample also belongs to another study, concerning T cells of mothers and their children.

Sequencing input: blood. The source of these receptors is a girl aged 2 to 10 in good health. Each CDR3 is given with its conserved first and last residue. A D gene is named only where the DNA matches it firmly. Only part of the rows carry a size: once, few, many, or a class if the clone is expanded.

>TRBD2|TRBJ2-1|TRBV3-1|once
CASSQETGGLHNEQFF
TGTGCCAGCAGCCAAGAAACGGGAGGGCTACACAATGAGCAGTTCTTC
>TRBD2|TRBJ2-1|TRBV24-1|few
CATSDPELTGTSYNEQFF
TGTGCCACCAGTGATCCCGAGCTCACCGGGACTAGCTACAATGAGCAGTTCTTC
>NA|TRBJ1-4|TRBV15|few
CARIPRLSTTTSEKLFF
TGTGCCAGAATTCCGAGGCTTTCCACCACCACTAGTGAAAAACTGTTTTTT
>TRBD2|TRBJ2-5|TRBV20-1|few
CSADERLAGVETQYF
TGCAGTGCTGACGAACGACTAGCGGGGGTTGAGACCCAGTACTTC
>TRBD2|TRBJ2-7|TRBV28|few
CASQGLAGGYSYEQYF
TGTGCCAGTCAGGGACTAGCGGGAGGTTACTCCTACGAGCAGTACTTC
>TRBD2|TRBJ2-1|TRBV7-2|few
CASSAHGGAFNEQFF
TGTGCCAGCAGCGCTCACGGGGGGGCTTTCAATGAGCAGTTCTTC
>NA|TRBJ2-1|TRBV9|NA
CASSGELRDSWNEQFF
TGTGCCAGCAGCGGAGAACTACGGGACTCATGGAATGAGCAGTTCTTC
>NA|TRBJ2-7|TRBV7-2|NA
CASSRIGGFDEQYF
TGTGCCAGCAGCCGTATTGGGGGATTTGACGAGCAGTACTTC
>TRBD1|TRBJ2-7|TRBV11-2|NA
CASSLASGTVTYEQYF
TGTGCCAGCAGCTTAGCCTCCGGGACAGTGACTTACGAGCAGTACTTC
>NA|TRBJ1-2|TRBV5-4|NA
CASSFVKGRDGYTF
TGTGCCAGCAGTTTTGTAAAAGGTCGCGATGGCTACACCTTC
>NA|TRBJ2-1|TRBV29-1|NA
CSVGTSYNEQFF
TGCAGCGTTGGTACCAGTTACAATGAGCAGTTCTTC
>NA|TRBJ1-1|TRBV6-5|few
CASSYLGGNTETFF
TGTGCCAGCAGTTATCTTGGCGGGAACACTGAAACTTTCTTT
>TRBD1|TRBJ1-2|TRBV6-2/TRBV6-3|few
CASSYTPGQNYGYTF
TGTGCCAGCAGTTACACCCCGGGACAGAACTATGGCTACACCTTC
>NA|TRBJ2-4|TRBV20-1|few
CSAKKNIQYF
TGCAGTGCTAAAAAAAACATTCAGTACTTC
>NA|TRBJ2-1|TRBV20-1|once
CSARDTGRGNEQFF
TGCAGTGCTAGAGATACAGGGCGGGGAAATGAGCAGTTCTTC
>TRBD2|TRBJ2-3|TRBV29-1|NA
CSVDGLAGGPPREYF
TGCAGCGTGGATGGACTAGCGGGAGGGCCCCCGAGAGAGTATTTT
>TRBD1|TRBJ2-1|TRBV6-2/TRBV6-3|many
CASSRGHEQFF
TGTGCCAGCAGTAGGGGGCATGAGCAGTTCTTC
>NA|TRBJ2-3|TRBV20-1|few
CSADSGKITDTQYF
TGCAGTGCTGATTCCGGGAAAATCACAGATACGCAGTATTTT
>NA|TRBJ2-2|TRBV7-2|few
CASRLNSANTGELFF
TGTGCCAGCCGCCTAAACTCCGCGAACACCGGGGAGCTGTTTTTT
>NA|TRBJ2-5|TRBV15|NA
CATSSVGIWTQYF
TGTGCCACCAGCAGTGTGGGAATATGGACCCAGTACTTC
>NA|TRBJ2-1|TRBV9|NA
CASSVRLAKRNEQFF
TGTGCCAGCAGCGTACGCCTAGCGAAGAGAAATGAGCAGTTCTTC
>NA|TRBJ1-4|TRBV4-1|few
CASSQDLWSSTNEKLFF
TGCGCCAGCAGCCAAGACCTCTGGTCGTCAACTAATGAAAAACTGTTTTTT
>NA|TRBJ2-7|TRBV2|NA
CASSGRAYEQYF
TGTGCCAGCAGTGGCCGGGCCTACGAGCAGTACTTC
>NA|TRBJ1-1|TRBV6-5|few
CASSYSGTERDEAFF
TGTGCCAGCAGTTACTCGGGCACGGAACGAGATGAAGCTTTCTTT
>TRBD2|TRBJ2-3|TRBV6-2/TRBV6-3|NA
CAGSHRLAGGLPTYTQYF
TGTGCCGGCAGTCATCGACTAGCGGGGGGATTACCCACTTATACGCAGTATTTT
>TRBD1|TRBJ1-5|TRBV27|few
CASSLVLGTGGPFSNQPQHF
TGTGCCAGCAGTTTGGTTTTAGGGACAGGGGGTCCTTTTAGCAATCAGCCCCAGCATTTT
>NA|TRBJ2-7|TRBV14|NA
CASSQVGLIQYF
TGTGCCAGCAGCCAAGTGGGACTGATACAGTACTTC
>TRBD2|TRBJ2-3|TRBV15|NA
CATGLAGGSLATQYF
TGTGCCACCGGGCTAGCGGGGGGAAGTCTGGCTACGCAGTATTTT
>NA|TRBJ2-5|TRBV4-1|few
CASSPGGALRETQYF
TGCGCCAGCAGCCCTGGAGGGGCTCTCCGGGAGACCCAGTACTTC
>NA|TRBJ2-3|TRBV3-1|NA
CASSQGEGSRLKRTDTQYF
TGTGCCAGCAGCCAAGGCGAGGGGTCAAGACTTAAACGGACAGATACGCAGTATTTT
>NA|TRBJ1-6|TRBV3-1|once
CASSQDQRGHHF
TGTGCCAGCAGCCAAGATCAGAGGGGCCACCACTTT
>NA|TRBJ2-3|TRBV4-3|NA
CASSQQGTTDTQYF
TGCGCCAGCAGCCAACAAGGGACCACAGATACGCAGTATTTT
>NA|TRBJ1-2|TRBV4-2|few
CASSQSDSNYGYTF
TGTGCCAGCAGCCAGTCCGACAGCAACTATGGCTACACCTTC
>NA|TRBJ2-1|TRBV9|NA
CASSEWGAASNEQFF
TGTGCCAGCAGCGAGTGGGGGGCGGCGAGTAATGAGCAGTTCTTC
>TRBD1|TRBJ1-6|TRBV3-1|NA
CASSRTGTVTPLHF
TGTGCCAGCAGCCGAACCGGGACAGTTACACCCCTCCACTTT
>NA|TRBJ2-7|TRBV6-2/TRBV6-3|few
CASRLRDSYEQYF
TGTGCCAGCAGACTCCGGGACTCCTACGAGCAGTACTTC
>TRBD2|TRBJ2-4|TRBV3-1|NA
CASSQASGGQSLAKNIQYF
TGTGCCAGCAGCCAAGCTAGCGGGGGACAAAGTTTAGCCAAAAACATTCAGTACTTC
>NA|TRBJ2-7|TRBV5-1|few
CASSLVTLAYEQYF
TGCGCCAGCAGCTTGGTAACCCTAGCCTACGAGCAGTACTTC
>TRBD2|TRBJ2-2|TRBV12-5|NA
CASEPSGRNTGELFF
TGTGCTAGTGAACCCAGCGGGAGAAACACCGGGGAGCTGTTTTTT
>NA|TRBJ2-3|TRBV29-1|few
CSGIRDFGTDTQYF
TGCAGCGGGATCCGGGACTTTGGCACAGATACGCAGTATTTT
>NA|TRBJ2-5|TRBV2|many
CASSETQYF
TGTGCCAGCTCAGAGACCCAGTACTTC
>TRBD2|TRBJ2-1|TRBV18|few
CASSQSGTSGNYNEQFF
TGTGCCAGCTCACAATCCGGGACTAGCGGGAACTACAATGAGCAGTTCTTC
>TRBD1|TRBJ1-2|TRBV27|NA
CASSLAGQTIYGYTF
TGTGCCAGCAGTTTGGCGGGACAGACTATCTATGGCTACACCTTC
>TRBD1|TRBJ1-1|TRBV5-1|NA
CASSLTPGTDAWNTEAFF
TGCGCCAGCAGCTTAACCCCCGGGACAGATGCATGGAACACTGAAGCTTTCTTT
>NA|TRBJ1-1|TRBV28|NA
CASSLVGGAHEAFF
TGTGCCAGCAGTTTAGTCGGGGGCGCACATGAAGCTTTCTTT
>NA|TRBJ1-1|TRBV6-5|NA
CASSSPRRAFF
TGTGCCAGCAGTTCCCCCCGACGGGCTTTCTTT
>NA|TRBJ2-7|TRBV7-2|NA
CASSLVTDYYEQYF
TGTGCCAGCAGCTTAGTCACAGATTACTACGAGCAGTACTTC
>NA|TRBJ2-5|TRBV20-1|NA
CSARDSIRASRGAGETQYF
TGCAGTGCTAGAGATAGTATCCGTGCGAGCCGAGGGGCAGGGGAGACCCAGTACTTC